This TCR beta chain originates from a study of tumor-infiltrating T cells and Merkel cell polyomavirus. Overall study: The study examined CD8+ T cells specific for the Merkel cell polyomavirus KLL epitope. Study-level findings and limits: Only one viral epitope was studied, missing other Merkel cell polyomavirus epitopes.

Comment on this clone: Its antigen remains unidentified.

Immunohistochemistry showed robust Merkel cell polyomavirus Large T antigen staining in every patient's tumor. Profiled with immunoSEQ multiplex PCR; TCRdb holds only in-frame clones, not every one. The sample holds about 25,000 clones; 70% to 90% are singletons and the top ten take less than 3%. The source is a man aged 50 to 59 with Merkel cell carcinoma. The sample was lymph node tissue.

CDR3: CASSLGDRGVEQYF. CDR3 DNA: TGTGCCAGCAGCTTAGGGGACAGGGGAGTCGAGCAGTACTTC. The chain joins TRBV7-8 to TRBJ2-5, with 10 nucleotides matching TRBD1. The DNA end is more similar to TRBJ2-7, so the J call may be wrong. Germline V gives CDR1 SGHVS, CDR2 FQNEAQ. This CDR3 spans 14 amino acids.